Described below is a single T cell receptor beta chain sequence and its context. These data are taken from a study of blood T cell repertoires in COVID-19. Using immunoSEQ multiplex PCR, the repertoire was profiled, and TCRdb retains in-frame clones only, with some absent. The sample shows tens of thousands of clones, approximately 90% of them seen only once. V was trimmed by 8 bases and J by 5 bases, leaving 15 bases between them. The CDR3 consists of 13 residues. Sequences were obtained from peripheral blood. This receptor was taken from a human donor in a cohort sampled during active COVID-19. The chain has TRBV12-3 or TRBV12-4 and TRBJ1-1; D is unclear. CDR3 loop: CASAPNVRTEAFF. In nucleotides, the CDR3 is TGTGCCAGCGCCCCCAACGTGAGGACTGAAGCTTTCTTT.